This T cell receptor (beta chain) is drawn from a study of beta chain features in type 1 diabetes. As every portion of the isolated RNA was reverse transcribed, the sequencing read expressed TCRB transcripts. Sequencing used immunoSEQ multiplex PCR; TCRdb keeps in-frame clones, though not all of them. The profile shows 15,000 to 17,000 clones, approximately 40% of them singletons. CDR3 length equals 15 residues. Germline-derived CDR1 and CDR2 are MNHNS and SASEGT. Losses at the gene ends were 1 base for V and 6 bases for J; bases not matched to a gene: 5. Sequenced: stem cell memory CD4+ T cells from blood. The chain joins TRBV6-1 to TRBJ2-3; 9 bases line up with TRBD2. This TCR derives from a woman between 35 and 50 years old in good health. The CDR3 DNA reads TGTGCCAGCAGTGAAGGTCTAGCGGGGCGCGATACGCAGTATTTT. Translating gives CASSEGLAGRDTQYF.